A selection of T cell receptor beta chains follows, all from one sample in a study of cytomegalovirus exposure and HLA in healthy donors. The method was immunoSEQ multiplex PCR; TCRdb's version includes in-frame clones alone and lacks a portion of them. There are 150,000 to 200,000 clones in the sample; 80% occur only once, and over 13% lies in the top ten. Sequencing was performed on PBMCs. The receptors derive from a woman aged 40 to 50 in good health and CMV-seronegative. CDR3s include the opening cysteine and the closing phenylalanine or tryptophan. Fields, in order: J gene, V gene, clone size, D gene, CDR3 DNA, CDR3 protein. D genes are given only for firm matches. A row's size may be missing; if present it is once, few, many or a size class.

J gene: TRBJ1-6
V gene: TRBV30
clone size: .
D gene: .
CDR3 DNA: TGTGCCTGGGGACCCGGGACATGGGATTCACCCCTCCACTTT
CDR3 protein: CAWGPGTWDSPLHF

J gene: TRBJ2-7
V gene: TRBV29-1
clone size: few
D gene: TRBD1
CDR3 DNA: TGCAGCGTTGCGGGACAGGGAAACTCCTACGAGCAGTACTTC
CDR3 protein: CSVAGQGNSYEQYF

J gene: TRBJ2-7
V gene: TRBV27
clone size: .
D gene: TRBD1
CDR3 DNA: TGTGCCAGCAGGCAATCAGGAGACAGGGCGATCTACGAGCAGTACTTC
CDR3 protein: CASRQSGDRAIYEQYF

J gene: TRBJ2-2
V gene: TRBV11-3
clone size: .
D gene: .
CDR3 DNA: TGTGCCAGCAGCCTGGGCCAGGGTTACACCGGGGAGCTGTTTTTT
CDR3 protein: CASSLGQGYTGELFF

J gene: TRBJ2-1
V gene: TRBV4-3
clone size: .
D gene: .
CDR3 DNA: TGCGCCAGCAGCCAAGAGGTAGCGGACGGAAACAATGAGCAGTTCTTC
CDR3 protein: CASSQEVADGNNEQFF

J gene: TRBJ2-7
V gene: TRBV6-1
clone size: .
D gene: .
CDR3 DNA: TGTGCCAGCAGTGAAGCCCAACTAGATATCGAGCAGTACTTC
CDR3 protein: CASSEAQLDIEQYF

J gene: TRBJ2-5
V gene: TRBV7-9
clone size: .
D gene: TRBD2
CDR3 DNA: TGTTCCAGCAGCCCTGAGAGCGGGGGGCTGGAGACCCAGTACTTC
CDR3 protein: CSSSPESGGLETQYF

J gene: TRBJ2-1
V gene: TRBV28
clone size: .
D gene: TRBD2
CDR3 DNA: TGTGCCAGCAGTTTAAATAGCGGACTAGCGGGAGGGGGGCAGTTCTTC
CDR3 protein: CASSLNSGLAGGGQFF

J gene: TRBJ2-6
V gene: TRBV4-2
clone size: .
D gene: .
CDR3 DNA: TGTGCCAGCACCCGTCTAGGGGCCAACGTCCTGACTTTC
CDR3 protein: CASTRLGANVLTF

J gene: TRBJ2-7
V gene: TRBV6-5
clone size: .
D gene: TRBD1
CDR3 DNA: TGTGCCAGCAGTTACCTGCCGGGACAGGGAGCCTACGAGCAGTACTTC
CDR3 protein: CASSYLPGQGAYEQYF

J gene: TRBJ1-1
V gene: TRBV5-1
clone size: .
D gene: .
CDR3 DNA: TGCGCCAGCAGTTTCGACACCATGAACACTGAAGCTTTCTTT
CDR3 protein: CASSFDTMNTEAFF

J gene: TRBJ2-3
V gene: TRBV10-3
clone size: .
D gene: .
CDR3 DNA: TGTGCCATCAGTGATTCCAGGGATTCAGATACGCAGTATTTT
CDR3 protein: CAISDSRDSDTQYF

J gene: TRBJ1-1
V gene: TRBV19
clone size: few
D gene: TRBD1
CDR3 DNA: TGTGCCAACCTCTCCGCCCCAACAGGGGATTCTGAAGCTTTCTTT
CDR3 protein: CANLSAPTGDSEAFF

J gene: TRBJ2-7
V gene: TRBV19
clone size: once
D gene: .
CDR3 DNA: TGTGCCAGTAGAGCAGGGTCGAAGCAGTACTTC
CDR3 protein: CASRAGSKQYF

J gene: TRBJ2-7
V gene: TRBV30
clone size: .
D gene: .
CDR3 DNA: TGTGCCGCAGACAGGCGCGGGCCCTACGAGCAGTACTTC
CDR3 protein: CAADRRGPYEQYF

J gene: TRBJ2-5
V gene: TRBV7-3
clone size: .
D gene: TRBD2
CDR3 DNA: TGTGCCAGCAGCTTAACGTCAGCCGGGACTAGCGGCCAAGAGACCCAGTACTTC
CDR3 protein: CASSLTSAGTSGQETQYF

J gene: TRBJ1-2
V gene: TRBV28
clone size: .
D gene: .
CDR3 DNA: TGTGCCAGCAGTTCCATCGTAGGGGGTATGACAGCTAACTATGGCTACACCTTC
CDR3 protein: CASSSIVGGMTANYGYTF